Sequencing of this TCR beta chain was carried out in a study of breast tumors, draining lymph nodes, adjacent tissues. As concerns this clonotype: The antigen remains undetermined.

Each CDR3 protein gets one entry after TCRdb re-called the multiplex PCR reads with MiXCR. The sample carries just over 30,000 distinct CDR3 sequences, 63% recorded once. V lost 7 bases and J lost 6, with 18 bases in between. Germline CDR1 LNHDA, CDR2 SQIVND (reference sequence). The CDR3 length is 15 residues. Study conclusions and caveats: The data were judged consistent with most tumor T cells coming from lymph node and expanding in tumor. Data only fit, rather than demonstrated, lymph node origin of most tumor T cells. Tumor and nontumor repertoires were significantly more similar in luminal-like than in basal-like breast cancer. Tumors had less TCR diversity than lymph nodes, more than nontumor tissue.

The sequencing sample was made of breast tumor tissue. This chain connects TRBV19 to TRBJ2-2; D is uncertain. The TCR was taken from a female donor with breast cancer. Some clones in this sample may be carry-over from other donors' samples. The CDR3 sequence is CASTRSSGLAGELFF. DNA for the CDR3: TGTGCCAGTACCCGGAGCAGTGGATTGGCCGGGGAGCTGTTTTTT. Supplemented by reference TRBV19 and TRBJ2-2, the full variable domain reads DGGITQSPKYLFRKEGQNVTLSCEQNLNHDAMYWYRQDPGQGLRLIYYSQIVNDFQKGDIAEGYSVSREKKESFPLTVTSAQKNPTAFYLCASTRSSGLAGELFFGEGSRLTVL.